This T cell receptor (beta chain) derives from a study of T cell responses to AZD1222 COVID-19 vaccine. Some clones are missing from TCRdb's copy, which holds only in-frame ones; the method was immunoSEQ multiplex PCR. This table holds 150,000 or so clones, approximately 90% found once. The study's findings and limits: Donors skewed white British and female; clonal diversity was possibly underestimated.

In the case of this clone: What it binds is not known.

The CDR3 is made up of 18 amino acids. V shed 0 bases and J 1 base; nucleotides not matched to a gene: 4. CDR1 is SGHAT, CDR2 FQNNGV, per germline. The TCR sequence derives from an adult who received the AZD1222 COVID-19 vaccine. The sequencing here drew on peripheral blood, taken 28 days after the second AZD1222 dose. V usage is TRBV11-2 and J usage is TRBJ1-5; TRBD1 aligns across 12 bases. The CDR3 protein is CASSLEGTGGRSNQPQHF. CDR3 DNA sequence: TGTGCCAGCAGCTTAGAGGGGACAGGGGGCAGGAGCAATCAGCCCCAGCATTTT.